This TCR beta chain derives from a study of radiotherapy plus CTLA-4 blockade in lung cancer. TCRdb's copy holds only in-frame clones and misses some; the assay was immunoSEQ multiplex PCR. The sample lists under 35,000 clones, under 85% occurring once. This clone came up a few times. Its specificity is unknown. V dropped 5 bases and J dropped 8 bases, with 12 bases sitting between them. CDR3 size: 13 residues. Germline CDR1 SGHAT, CDR2 FQNNGV. Notes on the study in general: TCR clones originating in tumors grew in number in blood after radiotherapy plus ipilimumab. Early blood T cell clone dynamics, with interferon-beta, were reported to best predict response.

This receptor was taken from a human donor with non-small cell lung cancer whose response to radiotherapy plus ipilimumab could not be evaluated. This chain links TRBV11-2 with TRBJ1-4; D is perhaps TRBD1 (5 bases). Sample: peripheral blood, taken from a patient treated with radiotherapy plus ipilimumab. The CDR3 reads CASSRTGGEKLFF. CDR3 bases: TGTGCCAGCAGCCGTACGGGGGGAGAAAAACTGTTTTTT.